The next 20 T cell receptor beta chains were all read from a single sample in a study of cytomegalovirus exposure and HLA in healthy donors. Method: immunoSEQ multiplex PCR; TCRdb's copy keeps in-frame clones and lacks some. In the table there are 250,000 or so clones, 90% of which are singletons. Source material: PBMCs. All receptors derive from a woman between 18 and 30 years old in good health and CMV-seronegative.

The chain joins TRBV19 to TRBJ2-2; possible D gene TRBD1, 6 bases. The CDR3 contains 17 residues. Trimming pared 2 bases from V and 6 bases from J, leaving 19 bases between. Germline V CDR1 and CDR2: LNHDA, SQIVND (reference sequence). The CDR3 DNA reads as TGTGCCAGTAGTATACGCGCAGGGGACATGGAGGCCGGGGAGCTGTTTTTT. Encoded protein: CASSIRAGDMEAGELFF.

The J gene is TRBJ2-7, the V gene TRBV5-1; TRBD2 might be the D (7 bases). This CDR3 has 14 amino acids. Per germline, CDR1 SGHRS and CDR2 YFSETQ. V lost 0 bases to trimming and J lost 5 bases, with 12 bases between them. This CDR3 is CASSLAPGGDEQYV. CDR3 bases: TGCGCCAGCAGCTTGGCCCCGGGGGGCGACGAGCAGTACGTC.

The chain couples TRBV5-4 to TRBJ2-1; 13 positions agree with TRBD2. The CDR3 runs to 19 residues. The germline CDR1 and CDR2 sequences are SGHNT and YYREEE (reference sequence). Trimming cost V 1 base and J 3 bases; bases outside gene matches: 10. The CDR3 DNA reads as TGTGCCAGCAGCTTGCCGCGACTAGCGGGGGGAGGGTACTACAATGAGCAGTTCTTC. Its translation: CASSLPRLAGGGYYNEQFF.

The chain carries TRBV28 and TRBJ1-5, with 8 bases matching TRBD1. V gave up 4 bases and J gave up 7 bases; unmatched junction bases: 9. Germline-derived CDR1 and CDR2 are MDHEN and SYDVKM. The CDR3 sequence is 15 residues long. CDR3 nucleotide sequence: TGTGCCAGCAGTTCCGGACAGGGCCCAGGGCAGCCCCAGCATTTT. It codes for CASSSGQGPGQPQHF.

The rearrangement joins TRBV7-3 to TRBJ2-1, with D possibly being TRBD2 (5 bases). This CDR3 is built from 15 residues. Per the germline V gene, CDR1 is SGHTA and CDR2 is FQGTGA. Trimming took off 2 bases at V and 1 base at J, with 9 bases between the two ends. The CDR3 region has the DNA TGTGCCAGCAGCTTAGAGGGTTCATCCTACAATGAGCAGTTCTTC. It translates to CASSLEGSSYNEQFF.

The CDR3 reads CASSPMYAGGPIAKNIQYF. In DNA, the CDR3 is TGTGCCAGCAGCCCTATGTACGCGGGGGGCCCAATAGCCAAAAACATTCAGTACTTC. The V call is TRBV7-8, the J call TRBJ2-4, with 8 bases fitting TRBD2. Germline V gene lookup returns CDR1 SGHVS and CDR2 FQNEAQ. The CDR3 is made up of 19 amino acids. After removal of 5 bases from V and 0 bases from J, the junction contained 15 bases not matched to a gene. The full variable domain, in which reference TRBV7-8 and TRBJ2-4 provide the parts outside the CDR3, is GAGVSQSPRYKVAKRGQDVALRCDPISGHVSLFWYQQALGQGPEFLTYFQNEAQLDKSGLPSDRFFAERPEGSVSTLKIQRTQQEDSAVYLCASSPMYAGGPIAKNIQYFGAGTRLSVL.

A single count supports this clone. The chain has TRBV27 and TRBJ2-3; possible D gene TRBD1, 5 bases. Per the germline V gene, CDR1 is MNHEY and CDR2 is SMNVEV (reference sequence). V dropped 0 bases and J dropped 3 bases, with 10 bases sitting between them. This CDR3 is built from 15 residues. This CDR3 is CASSLSGTGTDTQYF. CDR3 in DNA: TGTGCCAGCAGTTTATCGGGTACAGGAACAGATACGCAGTATTTT.

The chain uses TRBV5-4 and TRBJ2-1, with D perhaps matching TRBD2 (6 bases). This CDR3 is 15 amino acids long. Trimming cost V 0 bases and J 5 bases, with 12 bases left between them. Looked up from germline, CDR1 is SGHNT and CDR2 is YYREEE (reference sequence). CDR3 bases: TGTGCCAGCAGCTTGGCGGGGGAAAATAACAATGAGCAGTTCTTC. Translated, it gives CASSLAGENNNEQFF.

The chain has TRBV10-1 and TRBJ2-1, with D perhaps matching TRBD2 (6 bases). Germline assignment: CDR1 WNHNN and CDR2 SYGVQD (reference sequence). V lost 0 bases to trimming and J lost 5 bases, with 14 bases between them. CDR3 size: 16 residues. The CDR3 nucleotides read TGCGCCAGCAGTGAGTCGGGAGCTAGCGAACACAATGAGCAGTTCTTC. Amino acids: CASSESGASEHNEQFF.

This rearrangement joins TRBV6-6 to TRBJ2-5, with 9 bases identical to TRBD2. This CDR3 contains 15 residues. CDR1 is MNHNY, CDR2 SVGAGI, per germline (reference sequence). V trimming: 5 bases; J trimming: 3 bases; junction bases outside the gene matches: 7. CDR3 loop: CASSPGLAGEETQYF. The CDR3 bases are TGTGCCAGCAGTCCGGGACTAGCAGGGGAAGAGACCCAGTACTTC.

This rearrangement joins TRBV5-1 to TRBJ1-6; possible D gene TRBD1, 5 bases. V lost 0 bases and J lost 7, with 11 bases in between. CDR1 SGHRS and CDR2 YFSETQ come from the germline V gene. The CDR3 length is 15 residues. DNA for the CDR3: TGCGCCAGCAGCTTGGACGGGGGGATCAATTCACCCCTCCACTTT. Its translation is CASSLDGGINSPLHF.

Comments on this clone: The germline gene is not matched at one end of the junction; a read error may be the cause. The gene calls are TRBV10-1 and TRBJ2-1; 7 nucleotides line up with TRBD1. This CDR3 is built from 13 residues. Germline CDR1 and CDR2: WNHNN and SYGVQD (reference sequence). The CDR3 DNA reads as TGCGCCAGCAGGGGGCAGGGGGTGGATGAGCAATTCTTC. It is translated as CASRGQGVDEQFF.

This rearrangement joins TRBV5-1 to TRBJ2-2; unclear D gene. The length of the CDR3 is 14 residues. The V end was cut by 0 bases, the J end by 4 bases, with 7 bases between. The germline V gene encodes CDR1 SGHRS and CDR2 YFSETQ. CDR3 DNA sequence: TGCGCCAGCAGCTTGGAACAGTTCACCGGGGAGCTGTTTTTT. It yields the protein CASSLEQFTGELFF.

The chain carries TRBV5-1 and TRBJ2-5, with TRBD2 matching over 9 bases. V shed 0 bases, J shed 2 bases, and the junction held 5 bases outside the gene matches. In germline, CDR1 is SGHRS, CDR2 YFSETQ. This CDR3 has 16 residues. The CDR3 loop reads CASSLGGGALQETQYF. The CDR3 nucleotides are TGCGCCAGCAGCTTGGGCGGGGGGGCTTTACAAGAGACCCAGTACTTC.

The genes are TRBV7-8 and TRBJ2-1; D might be TRBD2 (5 bases). CDR3 length: 16 amino acids. Trimming stripped 5 bases from V and 7 bases from J, with 21 bases between. Germline V CDR1 and CDR2: SGHVS, FQNEAQ. CDR3 DNA sequence: TGTGCCAGCAGCCAAAACCTCGGACTCTTGGGGAATGAGCAGTTCTTC. Its translation: CASSQNLGLLGNEQFF. Together with reference TRBV7-8 and TRBJ2-1, the CDR3 gives the full variable domain: GAGVSQSPRYKVAKRGQDVALRCDPISGHVSLFWYQQALGQGPEFLTYFQNEAQLDKSGLPSDRFFAERPEGSVSTLKIQRTQQEDSAVYLCASSQNLGLLGNEQFFGPGTRLTVL.

The V call is TRBV2, the J call TRBJ1-5; 9 bases agree with TRBD1. V was pared by 6 bases and J by 7 bases, with 4 bases of the junction left unmatched. Looked up from germline, CDR1 is SNHLY and CDR2 is FYNNEI. The CDR3 is 13 amino acids. CDR3 sequence: CASRWTGEQPQHF. For the CDR3, the DNA is TGTGCCAGCAGATGGACAGGGGAGCAGCCCCAGCATTTT.

This chain uses TRBV4-3 with TRBJ1-4; D gene unclear. Germline V gene data show CDR1 as LGHNA and CDR2 as YSLEER. The CDR3 is made up of 15 amino acids. V lost 0 bases, J lost 3 bases, and 8 bases lay in between. The CDR3 coding sequence is TGCGCCAGCAGCCAAGAGGGCAGGCCTAATGAAAAACTGTTTTTT. Translation gives CASSQEGRPNEKLFF.

The rearrangement joins TRBV10-1 to TRBJ2-2; 7 bases map to TRBD1. Germline V gives CDR1 WNHNN, CDR2 SYGVQD (reference sequence). J was trimmed by 1 base and V by 6 bases; bases with no gene match: 8. The CDR3 has 16 residues. CDR3 sequence: CASSGDRVRNTGELFF. The DNA of the CDR3 is TGCGCCAGCAGCGGAGACAGGGTGAGGAACACCGGGGAGCTGTTTTTT.

This clone was observed a few times. The chain links TRBV11-2 to TRBJ2-7, with D unresolved. Per the germline V gene, CDR1 is SGHAT and CDR2 is FQNNGV. The V gene lost 6 bases and the J gene lost 2 bases, with 5 bases spanning the gap. There are 11 residues in the CDR3. The DNA of the CDR3 is TGTGCCAGCAGACGAGCCTACGAGCAGTACTTC. Translation: CASRRAYEQYF.

The rearrangement joins TRBV28 to TRBJ2-7; 7 bases map to TRBD1. Per the germline V gene, CDR1 is MDHEN and CDR2 is SYDVKM. The CDR3 is 13 amino acids. V shed 4 bases and J 2 bases; nucleotides not matched to a gene: 2. The CDR3 DNA reads as TGTGCCAGCAGTTGGGGACAGACCTACGAGCAGTACTTC. It specifies CASSWGQTYEQYF. Filled out from reference TRBV28 and TRBJ2-7, the complete variable domain reads DVKVTQSSRYLVKRTGEKVFLECVQDMDHENMFWYRQDPGLGLRLIYFSYDVKMKEKGDIPEGYSVSREKKERFSLILESASTNQTSMYLCASSWGQTYEQYFGPGTRLTVT.